This T cell receptor (beta chain) was found in a study of blood T cell repertoires in COVID-19. Study summary: The United States, Italy and Spain supplied acute and convalescent COVID-19 samples.

Using immunoSEQ multiplex PCR, the repertoire was profiled, and TCRdb retains in-frame clones only, with some absent. Of about 70,000 clones listed, 70% to 80% were seen once; the top ten hold roughly 21%. The CDR3 has 14 residues. Trimming took off 4 bases at V and 0 bases at J, with 6 bases between the two ends. Germline CDR1 is LNHDA and CDR2 is SQIVND (reference sequence). This chain uses TRBV19 with TRBJ1-4, with D uncertain. The TCR comes from a man in his 70s with acute or convalescent COVID-19. What was sequenced was peripheral blood. The CDR3 spells CASSRQSTNEKLFF. The CDR3 coding sequence is TGTGCCAGTAGTAGGCAGTCAACTAATGAAAAACTGTTTTTT.